The 22 T cell receptor beta chains listed next were all sequenced from one sample in a study of T cell repertoires in cytomegalovirus infection. TCRdb recomputed calls from the reads with MiXCR, one row per CDR3 protein. The data show tens of thousands of distinct CDR3 sequences, with roughly 20% seen just once and roughly two thirds held by the top ten. No cognate antigen is known for these TCRs. The sample consisted of CD8+ T cells from cultured PBMCs, taken from culture after CMV antigen stimulation. Receptor source: a human donor in good health (CMV status not recorded). Some clones in this sample may be carry-over from other donors' samples.

V is TRBV11-2 and J is TRBJ2-3; 10 bases fit TRBD2. The CDR3 totals 15 residues. Germline trimming cut 2 bases from V and 1 base from J; bases unmatched to any gene: 0. Germline CDR1 and CDR2: SGHAT and FQNNGV. The CDR3 DNA follows: TGTGCCAGCAGCTTAAGCGGGGGGGGCACAGATACGCAGTATTTT. Translated, it gives CASSLSGGGTDTQYF. The full variable domain, in which reference TRBV11-2 and TRBJ2-3 provide the parts outside the CDR3, is EAGVAQSPRYKIIEKRQSVAFWCNPISGHATLYWYQQILGQGPKLLIQFQNNGVVDDSQLPKDRFSAERLKGVDSTLKIQPAKLEDSAVYLCASSLSGGGTDTQYFGPGTRLTVL.

This clonotype was seen a few times. The chain recombines TRBV7-8 with TRBJ2-7; 7 bases are shared with TRBD1. The ends lost 5 bases at V and 0 bases at J; junction bases unmatched: 13. The CDR3 runs to 17 residues. The germline gives CDR1 SGHVS, CDR2 FQNEAQ. CDR3 nucleotide sequence: TGTGCCAGCAGCCCACGGGTATCGGGACAGATCTCCTACGAGCAGTACTTC. Translation gives CASSPRVSGQISYEQYF.

The chain employs TRBV9 and TRBJ2-5; no clear D. The V gene's germline CDR1 is SGDLS and CDR2 YYNGEE. This CDR3 comprises 12 residues. Trimming took 3 bases from V and 5 from J, leaving 8 bases between them. The CDR3 DNA is TGTGCCAGCAGCGCTGACGGGGAGACCCAGTACTTC. As protein: CASSADGETQYF.

The genes are TRBV7-6 and TRBJ1-2; 7 bases are a match to TRBD1. CDR1 and CDR2 from the germline V gene are SGHVS and FNYEAQ. V trimming: 7 bases; J trimming: 13 bases; junction bases outside the gene matches: 6. CDR3 length: 10 residues. The CDR3 reads CASNLQGITF. As DNA, the CDR3 is TGTGCCAGCAACCTACAGGGGATCACCTTC.

The chain couples TRBV4-3 to TRBJ2-1; 7 positions agree with TRBD2. The V gene end was trimmed by 0 bases and the J gene end by 4 bases; junction bases not matched to a gene: 3. The CDR3 spans 15 residues. CDR1 and CDR2 from the germline V gene are LGHNA and YSLEER. The DNA of the CDR3 is TGCGCCAGCAGCCAAGATCGAGCGGGGTACAATGAGCAGTTCTTC. Its protein product is CASSQDRAGYNEQFF.

The table lists this clonotype with a few counts. The rearrangement joins TRBV4-1 to TRBJ2-3; D is uncertain. This CDR3 region has 12 residues. CDR1 and CDR2 (germline): MGHRA, YSYEKL. Trimming left V 4 bases short and J 3 bases short, with 5 bases between. CDR3 sequence: CASSRETDTQYF. CDR3 nucleotides: TGCGCCAGCAGCCGGGAAACAGATACGCAGTATTTT.

The chain is built from TRBV7-9 and TRBJ2-1, with TRBD2 identical over 9 bases. V trimming: 0 bases; J trimming: 6 bases; junction bases outside the gene matches: 6. The V gene's germline CDR1 is SEHNR and CDR2 FQNEAQ (reference sequence). The CDR3 totals 16 residues. The CDR3 sequence: CASSLAAGGPRNEQFF. CDR3 coding DNA: TGTGCCAGCAGCTTAGCCGCGGGGGGGCCACGCAATGAGCAGTTCTTC.

This chain links TRBV15 with TRBJ1-1; maybe TRBD1 (5 bases). The CDR3 length is 15 residues. The ends were cut back, 0 bases at V and 6 bases at J, with 14 bases in the middle. Germline loops: CDR1 LNHNV, CDR2 YYDKDF (reference sequence). CDR3 DNA: TGTGCCACCAGCAGAGACCGGTGGGGCGCGCCTGAAGCTTTCTTT. Its translation is CATSRDRWGAPEAFF.

The V and J genes are TRBV6-5 and TRBJ1-3; no firm D call. V was clipped by 6 bases and J by 0 bases, with 12 bases between them. CDR1 MNHEY and CDR2 SVGAGI come from the germline V gene. The CDR3 loop spans 15 amino acids. CDR3 region: CASSLAAVSGNTIYF. The CDR3 DNA sequence: TGTGCCAGCAGCCTAGCGGCGGTCTCTGGAAACACCATATATTTT.

A single count supports this clonotype. This sequence joins TRBV7-2 and TRBJ2-7; D call uncertain. The length of the CDR3 is 13 residues. Trimming left V 2 bases short and J 0 bases short, with 5 bases between. Germline-derived CDR1 and CDR2 are SGHTA and FQGNSA. CDR3 protein: CASSLWASYEQYF. CDR3 bases: TGTGCCAGCAGCTTATGGGCCTCCTACGAGCAGTACTTC.

The rearrangement links TRBV6-6 to TRBJ1-2, with unresolved D. The CDR3 has 12 residues. Germline lookup yields CDR1 MNHNY and CDR2 SVGAGI (reference sequence). V was trimmed by 7 bases and J by 4 bases, leaving 10 bases between them. This CDR3 reads CASTTDSYGYTF. The DNA for the CDR3 is TGTGCCAGCACAACAGACTCCTATGGCTACACCTTC.

The J gene is TRBJ1-1, the V gene TRBV7-6, with D possibly TRBD1 on 6 matching bases. From germline, CDR1 is SGHVS and CDR2 FNYEAQ. CDR3 length equals 13 residues. V dropped 6 bases and J dropped 5 bases, with 13 bases sitting between them. As DNA, the CDR3 is TGTGCCAGCAGACTAGGGGGGTCGACTGAAGCTTTCTTT. Its protein product is CASRLGGSTEAFF.

V and J are TRBV7-2 and TRBJ2-3; TRBD2 matches 12 bases. Germline values: CDR1 SGHTA, CDR2 FQGNSA. After removal of 5 bases from V and 5 bases from J, the junction contained 5 bases not matched to a gene. This CDR3 comprises 15 residues. CDR3 nucleotides: TGTGCCAGCAGCGGGCTAGCGGGGGGGCTAGATACGCAGTATTTT. Protein product: CASSGLAGGLDTQYF.

In this sample, this clonotype turned up a few times. This chain connects TRBV10-3 to TRBJ2-5; D possibly matches TRBD1 or TRBD2 (5 bases each). V was trimmed by 6 bases and J by 2 bases, leaving 13 bases between them. Germline V gene sequence: CDR1 ENHRY, CDR2 SYGVKD. The CDR3 loop spans 14 amino acids. CDR3 DNA sequence: TGTGCCATCAGGGGGGTAGCGCCACAAGAGACCCAGTACTTC. Protein sequence: CAIRGVAPQETQYF.

The CDR3 DNA follows: TGTGCCAGCAGCTTATTAACTAGCGGGGGCCATGAGCAGTTCTTC. This codes for CASSLLTSGGHEQFF. V usage is TRBV11-1 and J usage is TRBJ2-1; 11 bases are a match to TRBD2. Per germline, CDR1 SGHAT and CDR2 FQDESV (reference sequence). The CDR3 sequence is 15 residues long. V lost 2 bases to trimming and J lost 8 bases; unmatched junction nucleotides: 5. Full variable domain (missing parts from reference TRBV11-1 and TRBJ2-1): EAEVAQSPRYKITEKSQAVAFWCDPISGHATLYWYRQILGQGPELLVQFQDESVVDDSQLPKDRFSAERLKGVDSTLKIQPAELGDSAMYLCASSLLTSGGHEQFFGPGTRLTVL.

In this sample, this clonotype turned up a few times. The rearrangement links TRBV12-3 or TRBV12-4 to TRBJ1-3, with D maybe TRBD1 (5 bases). This CDR3 region has 14 residues. Deletions cut 5 bases from V and 3 bases from J, with 11 bases between. For the CDR3, the DNA is TGTGCCAGCAGTCCCCAGGGAGTTGGAAACACCATATATTTT. This sequence encodes CASSPQGVGNTIYF.

J is TRBJ2-1 and V is TRBV20-1; a possible D gene is TRBD1 (5 bases). The CDR3 contains 16 residues. With 0 bases removed from V and 1 base from J, the gap between germline ends came to 13 bases. Germline CDR1 DFQATT, CDR2 SNEGSKA (reference sequence). The CDR3 sequence: CSARDLWQGSYNEQFF. The CDR3 coding sequence is TGCAGTGCTAGAGATCTATGGCAGGGATCCTACAATGAGCAGTTCTTC.

The rearrangement joins TRBV7-2 to TRBJ2-2; D might be TRBD2 (5 bases). Germline CDR1 SGHTA, CDR2 FQGNSA. The CDR3 has 14 amino acids. Trimming removed 5 bases at V and 7 bases at J, with 14 bases between. CDR3 amino acids: CASSRPTRNGELFF. CDR3 sequence (DNA): TGTGCCAGCAGCCGTCCAACTAGGAACGGGGAGCTGTTTTTT. Full variable domain (remainder filled in from reference TRBV7-2 and TRBJ2-2): GAGVSQSPSNKVTEKGKDVELRCDPISGHTALYWYRQSLGQGLEFLIYFQGNSAPDKSGLPSDRFSAERTGGSVSTLTIQRTQQEDSAVYLCASSRPTRNGELFFGEGSRLTVL.

The rearrangement uses TRBV6-6 and TRBJ1-4, with 7 bases fitting TRBD1. Germline values: CDR1 MNHNY, CDR2 SVGAGI (reference sequence). The CDR3 covers 16 residues. V lost 2 bases to trimming and J lost 7 bases; unmatched junction nucleotides: 10. The CDR3 coding sequence is TGTGCCAGCAGTTACGCAGGGGGGGGCTCTGGTGAAAAACTGTTTTTT. Amino acids: CASSYAGGGSGEKLFF.

The chain is built from TRBV7-9 and TRBJ2-3, with 8 bases lining up with TRBD2. This CDR3 is 17 amino acids long. Trimming cost V 1 base and J 2 bases; bases outside gene matches: 8. Looked up from germline, CDR1 is SEHNR and CDR2 is FQNEAQ (reference sequence). In DNA form, the CDR3 reads TGTGCCAGCAGCTTAGTGCGGGGGGCCGGTCACACAGATACGCAGTATTTT. It is translated as CASSLVRGAGHTDTQYF.

V and J are TRBV4-1 and TRBJ2-7, with TRBD2 as a possible D gene (5 bases). The germline V gene encodes CDR1 MGHRA and CDR2 YSYEKL. Trimming cost V 0 bases and J 0 bases, with 12 bases left between them. The CDR3 extends over 16 amino acids. The CDR3 region is CASSQELWESSYEQYF. The DNA for the CDR3 is TGCGCCAGCAGCCAAGAGTTGTGGGAGAGCTCCTACGAGCAGTACTTC.

This rearrangement joins TRBV7-9 to TRBJ2-1; a weak D match, TRBD2 (5 bases). Per the germline V gene, CDR1 is SEHNR and CDR2 is FQNEAQ (reference sequence). Trimming took off 1 base at V and 6 bases at J, with 10 bases between the two ends. The CDR3 is 14 residues long. As DNA, the CDR3 is TGTGCCAGCAGCTTAGACGGGAATTTCAATGAGCAGTTCTTC. This sequence encodes CASSLDGNFNEQFF.